Listed below are T cell receptor beta chains from one sample, sequenced in a study of T-cell memory formation after mild COVID-19. TCRdb itself ran the 5' RACE reads through MiXCR, one entry per CDR3 protein. The data hold tens of thousands of distinct CDR3 sequences, with about 15% observed a single time. Source material: PBMCs or a T cell subset sorted from them (not recorded which). The receptor set was obtained from a man between 18 and 29 years old who had mild COVID-19 (a few samples of this study predate the infection). Cell type and time point are not known. Each CDR3 is given with its conserved first and last residue. D genes are given only for firm matches. The size of a clone is reported for some rows only, either as once, few or many, or as a class for expanded clones.

j_gene: TRBJ2-3; v_gene: TRBV15; d_gene: .; abundance: many; CDR3aa: CATSRDFGTDTQYF; CDR3nt: TGTGCCACCAGCAGAGATTTCGGTACAGATACGCAGTATTTT
j_gene: TRBJ2-2; v_gene: TRBV5-1; d_gene: TRBD1; abundance: few; CDR3aa: CASSWTGRMTGELFF; CDR3nt: TGCGCCAGCAGTTGGACAGGGAGAATGACCGGGGAGCTGTTTTTT
j_gene: TRBJ2-7; v_gene: TRBV6-6; d_gene: TRBD1; abundance: .; CDR3aa: CASTGRQGLMYEQYF; CDR3nt: TGTGCCAGCACAGGACGACAGGGGCTTATGTACGAGCAGTACTTC
j_gene: TRBJ1-2; v_gene: TRBV6-2/TRBV6-3; d_gene: .; abundance: .; CDR3aa: CASSNDPAGYGYTF; CDR3nt: TGTGCCAGCAGTAACGACCCCGCAGGGTATGGCTACACCTTC
j_gene: TRBJ2-7; v_gene: TRBV12-3/TRBV12-4; d_gene: TRBD1; abundance: .; CDR3aa: CASSAGTAGYEQYF; CDR3nt: TGTGCCAGCAGTGCCGGGACAGCCGGCTACGAGCAGTACTTC
j_gene: TRBJ1-1; v_gene: TRBV4-1; d_gene: TRBD1; abundance: .; CDR3aa: CAISHGRGQDTEAFF; CDR3nt: TGCGCCATCAGCCACGGGAGGGGGCAGGACACTGAAGCTTTCTTT
j_gene: TRBJ2-3; v_gene: TRBV27; d_gene: .; abundance: many; CDR3aa: CASSAPGWGTDTQYF; CDR3nt: TGTGCCAGCAGTGCCCCAGGGTGGGGCACAGATACGCAGTATTTT
j_gene: TRBJ2-1; v_gene: TRBV12-3/TRBV12-4; d_gene: TRBD1; abundance: many; CDR3aa: CASSQGARNEQFF; CDR3nt: TGTGCCAGCAGCCAGGGGGCGCGCAATGAGCAGTTCTTC
j_gene: TRBJ2-5; v_gene: TRBV6-5; d_gene: .; abundance: few; CDR3aa: CASSYSPGDKETQYF; CDR3nt: TGTGCCAGCAGTTACTCGCCAGGGGACAAAGAGACCCAGTACTTC
j_gene: TRBJ1-3; v_gene: TRBV11-2; d_gene: .; abundance: .; CDR3aa: CASSLGPDSGNTIYF; CDR3nt: TGTGCCAGCAGCTTGGGACCCGACTCTGGAAACACCATATATTTT
j_gene: TRBJ2-1; v_gene: TRBV7-3; d_gene: .; abundance: .; CDR3aa: CASSLTGLESYNEQFF; CDR3nt: TGTGCCAGCAGCTTAACCGGACTGGAATCCTACAATGAGCAGTTCTTC
j_gene: TRBJ1-2; v_gene: TRBV12-3/TRBV12-4; d_gene: .; abundance: few; CDR3aa: CASNAGSYGYTF; CDR3nt: TGTGCCAGCAACGCAGGGTCCTATGGCTACACCTTC
j_gene: TRBJ1-5; v_gene: TRBV4-1; d_gene: .; abundance: few; CDR3aa: CASSQGRGMHQPQHF; CDR3nt: TGCGCCAGCAGCCAAGGAAGGGGAATGCATCAGCCCCAGCATTTT
j_gene: TRBJ1-2; v_gene: TRBV21-1; d_gene: .; abundance: .; CDR3aa: CARRDRPDLEGGYTF; CDR3nt: TGTGCCAGGCGGGACAGGCCTGACCTGGAGGGGGGCTACACCTTC
j_gene: TRBJ2-4; v_gene: TRBV7-9; d_gene: .; abundance: few; CDR3aa: CASSWVTGEAGNIQYF; CDR3nt: TGTGCCAGCAGCTGGGTCACAGGGGAGGCTGGAAACATTCAGTACTTC
j_gene: TRBJ2-2; v_gene: TRBV11-2; d_gene: .; abundance: .; CDR3aa: CASTPWLTGELFF; CDR3nt: TGTGCCAGCACCCCCTGGCTCACCGGGGAGCTGTTTTTT
j_gene: TRBJ1-3; v_gene: TRBV11-2; d_gene: .; abundance: few; CDR3aa: CASSFLPARVSGNTIYF; CDR3nt: TGTGCCAGCAGCTTCCTCCCCGCCCGGGTCTCTGGAAACACCATATATTTT
j_gene: TRBJ1-4; v_gene: TRBV7-9; d_gene: .; abundance: few; CDR3aa: CASSFPGGEKLFF; CDR3nt: TGTGCCAGCAGCTTTCCAGGCGGCGAAAAACTGTTTTTT
j_gene: TRBJ1-1; v_gene: TRBV7-2; d_gene: .; abundance: .; CDR3aa: CASTPITNTEAFF; CDR3nt: TGTGCCAGCACCCCAATAACGAACACTGAAGCTTTCTTT
j_gene: TRBJ2-2; v_gene: TRBV4-2; d_gene: TRBD2; abundance: few; CDR3aa: CASSPAGLAVDTGELFF; CDR3nt: TGTGCCAGCAGCCCGGCGGGACTAGCGGTAGACACCGGGGAGCTGTTTTTT
j_gene: TRBJ2-3; v_gene: TRBV4-2; d_gene: .; abundance: .; CDR3aa: CASGGGGGTDTQYF; CDR3nt: TGTGCCAGCGGGGGCGGGGGAGGCACAGATACGCAGTATTTT
j_gene: TRBJ2-1; v_gene: TRBV11-3; d_gene: TRBD2; abundance: .; CDR3aa: CASSSGLEGSQFF; CDR3nt: TGTGCCAGCAGCTCCGGACTAGAGGGGTCGCAGTTCTTC
j_gene: TRBJ2-1; v_gene: TRBV29-1; d_gene: TRBD2; abundance: .; CDR3aa: CSALGGVSYNEQFF; CDR3nt: TGCAGCGCCCTCGGGGGGGTTTCCTACAATGAGCAGTTCTTC
j_gene: TRBJ1-1; v_gene: TRBV9; d_gene: TRBD1; abundance: .; CDR3aa: CASSVAGSGGEVPSF; CDR3nt: TGTGCCAGCAGCGTAGCTGGCTCAGGGGGTGAAGTCCCCTCGTTT
j_gene: TRBJ2-1; v_gene: TRBV5-1; d_gene: .; abundance: many; CDR3aa: CASSWGVGAQQFF; CDR3nt: TGCGCCAGCAGCTGGGGGGTAGGGGCACAGCAGTTCTTC
j_gene: TRBJ2-1; v_gene: TRBV2; d_gene: .; abundance: many; CDR3aa: CASRGGWNEQFF; CDR3nt: TGTGCCAGCAGGGGCGGATGGAATGAGCAGTTCTTC
j_gene: TRBJ2-7; v_gene: TRBV7-9; d_gene: TRBD2; abundance: few; CDR3aa: CASSPRTSGAIIEQYF; CDR3nt: TGTGCCAGCAGCCCAAGGACTAGCGGGGCCATAATAGAGCAGTACTTC
j_gene: TRBJ1-6; v_gene: TRBV9; d_gene: .; abundance: few; CDR3aa: CASSGSGLNSPLHF; CDR3nt: TGTGCCAGCAGCGGCTCAGGCCTTAATTCACCCCTCCACTTT
j_gene: TRBJ2-7; v_gene: TRBV12-3/TRBV12-4; d_gene: .; abundance: .; CDR3aa: CASSLSNTYEQYF; CDR3nt: TGTGCCAGCAGTTTATCCAACACCTACGAGCAGTACTTC
j_gene: TRBJ1-2; v_gene: TRBV6-2/TRBV6-3; d_gene: TRBD1; abundance: few; CDR3aa: CASSYRDRTRSGYTF; CDR3nt: TGTGCCAGCAGTTACCGGGACAGAACGAGGTCGGGCTACACCTTC
j_gene: TRBJ2-3; v_gene: TRBV5-5; d_gene: TRBD1; abundance: .; CDR3aa: CASSPPGQALDTQYF; CDR3nt: TGTGCCAGCAGCCCTCCGGGACAGGCCCTAGATACGCAGTATTTT
j_gene: TRBJ2-5; v_gene: TRBV29-1; d_gene: .; abundance: few; CDR3aa: CSVLGETQYF; CDR3nt: TGCAGCGTTCTAGGGGAGACCCAGTACTTC
j_gene: TRBJ2-2; v_gene: TRBV5-1; d_gene: TRBD2; abundance: many; CDR3aa: CASSLRLAGSNTGELFF; CDR3nt: TGCGCCAGCAGCTTGCGACTAGCGGGGTCGAACACCGGGGAGCTGTTTTTT
j_gene: TRBJ2-1; v_gene: TRBV6-6; d_gene: .; abundance: .; CDR3aa: CASSFGTNEQLF; CDR3nt: TGTGCCAGCAGTTTTGGAACGAATGAGCAGTTATTC
j_gene: TRBJ2-7; v_gene: TRBV6-5; d_gene: .; abundance: few; CDR3aa: CASSYARADHEQYF; CDR3nt: TGTGCCAGCAGTTACGCGCGGGCTGACCACGAGCAGTACTTC
j_gene: TRBJ1-1; v_gene: TRBV7-9; d_gene: .; abundance: few; CDR3aa: CASTGGITEAFF; CDR3nt: TGTGCCAGCACGGGGGGAATCACTGAAGCTTTCTTT
j_gene: TRBJ1-5; v_gene: TRBV6-1; d_gene: .; abundance: .; CDR3aa: CASSVRIPGSNQPQHF; CDR3nt: TGTGCCAGCAGTGTTAGGATCCCCGGGAGCAATCAGCCCCAGCATTTT
j_gene: TRBJ1-1; v_gene: TRBV18; d_gene: TRBD1; abundance: .; CDR3aa: CASSPAPGQTNTEAFF; CDR3nt: TGTGCCAGCTCACCGGCTCCGGGACAGACGAACACTGAAGCTTTCTTT
j_gene: TRBJ1-2; v_gene: TRBV6-2/TRBV6-3; d_gene: .; abundance: few; CDR3aa: CASSTTETYGYTF; CDR3nt: TGTGCCAGCAGTACGACAGAAACCTATGGCTACACCTTC
j_gene: TRBJ2-3; v_gene: TRBV6-5; d_gene: .; abundance: few; CDR3aa: CASSYSTTDRTDTQYF; CDR3nt: TGTGCCAGCAGTTACTCGACGACGGACCGCACAGATACGCAGTATTTT
j_gene: TRBJ1-1; v_gene: TRBV2; d_gene: TRBD1; abundance: many; CDR3aa: CASSDRTGLNTEAFF; CDR3nt: TGTGCCAGCAGTGACCGGACAGGGCTGAACACTGAAGCTTTCTTT
j_gene: TRBJ1-5; v_gene: TRBV4-3; d_gene: .; abundance: .; CDR3aa: CASSPGTGSNQPQHF; CDR3nt: TGCGCCAGCAGCCCAGGAACAGGGAGCAATCAGCCCCAGCATTTT
j_gene: TRBJ1-5; v_gene: TRBV19; d_gene: TRBD1; abundance: .; CDR3aa: CASRPRGQDNQPQHF; CDR3nt: TGTGCCAGTAGACCTAGGGGGCAAGACAATCAGCCCCAGCATTTT
j_gene: TRBJ1-1; v_gene: TRBV6-4; d_gene: .; abundance: few; CDR3aa: CASGNRVAEAFF; CDR3nt: TGTGCCAGCGGCAACAGGGTGGCTGAAGCTTTCTTT
j_gene: TRBJ2-2; v_gene: TRBV11-2; d_gene: TRBD1; abundance: .; CDR3aa: CASSLDPRTGFDTGELFF; CDR3nt: TGTGCCAGCAGCTTAGATCCTCGGACAGGGTTCGACACCGGGGAGCTGTTTTTT
j_gene: TRBJ2-6; v_gene: TRBV28; d_gene: .; abundance: many; CDR3aa: CASSPPHRVFATGANVLTF; CDR3nt: TGTGCCAGCAGTCCTCCCCACAGGGTGTTTGCAACTGGGGCCAACGTCCTGACTTTC
j_gene: TRBJ2-5; v_gene: TRBV7-9; d_gene: .; abundance: .; CDR3aa: CASSLAVVGQETQYF; CDR3nt: TGTGCCAGCAGCTTAGCGGTAGTCGGGCAAGAGACCCAGTACTTC
j_gene: TRBJ2-5; v_gene: TRBV7-6; d_gene: .; abundance: .; CDR3aa: CASSPYGASVQETQYF; CDR3nt: TGTGCCAGCAGCCCATATGGGGCTAGCGTTCAGGAGACCCAGTACTTC
j_gene: TRBJ2-7; v_gene: TRBV2; d_gene: .; abundance: .; CDR3aa: CASSEDTTYEQYF; CDR3nt: TGTGCCAGCAGCGAAGACACGACCTACGAGCAGTACTTC
j_gene: TRBJ2-1; v_gene: TRBV9; d_gene: TRBD1; abundance: .; CDR3aa: CASSVQDRVGYNEQFF; CDR3nt: TGTGCCAGCAGCGTACAGGACAGGGTAGGATACAATGAGCAGTTCTTC
j_gene: TRBJ1-1; v_gene: TRBV7-9; d_gene: .; abundance: few; CDR3aa: CASSLYGNTEAFF; CDR3nt: TGTGCCAGCAGCTTATACGGGAACACTGAAGCTTTCTTT
j_gene: TRBJ2-1; v_gene: TRBV9; d_gene: TRBD2; abundance: .; CDR3aa: CASSVGSSGVGNEQFF; CDR3nt: TGTGCCAGCAGCGTGGGGAGTAGCGGGGTGGGCAATGAGCAGTTCTTC
j_gene: TRBJ2-2; v_gene: TRBV2; d_gene: .; abundance: .; CDR3aa: CASSEYGGELFF; CDR3nt: TGTGCCAGCAGTGAATATGGCGGTGAGCTGTTTTTT